This T cell receptor beta chain was observed in a study of T cell responses to AZD1222 COVID-19 vaccine. Repertoires were generated with immunoSEQ multiplex PCR, while TCRdb's copy carries only in-frame clones and drops some. This sample carries more than 95,000 clones, over 90% of them seen once, and the ten largest clones take around 5%. Details on this clone: Antigen: not known.

Points from the study as a whole: Females outnumbered males among donors, who were mostly white British; clonal diversity was possibly underestimated. Spike-spanning, vaccine-associated CD4 TCRs were dominant at 160-218 and 743-854.

This receptor was obtained from an adult in good health. The input for sequencing was peripheral blood, taken on day 0 of AZD1222 vaccination.

The CDR3 sequence is CASSFRRADTQYF. The DNA of the CDR3 is TGTGCCAGCAGCTTCCGACGGGCGGATACGCAGTATTTT. The J gene is TRBJ2-3, the V gene TRBV3-1 (or the pseudogene TRBV3-2), with D unclear. Germline CDR1 reads LGHDT; CDR2 reads YNNKEL (reference sequence). V gave up 5 bases and J gave up 6 bases, with 12 bases separating them. The CDR3 spans 13 residues.